The TCR beta chain described here comes from a study of T cells after yellow fever vaccination. Overall study context: Fractions with few cells were prepared using SMART-Seq v4 Ultra Low Input. Overall study findings and caveats: Abundant bulk-population clonotypes could contaminate the FACS-sorted repertoires.

TCR cDNA, made by 5'RACE template switching, carried an added universal primer site and UMIs. TCRdb re-called the 5' RACE reads through MiXCR, storing one row per CDR3 protein. The sample lists some 670,000 distinct CDR3 sequences, 10% to 15% occurring once. The sample holds a few counts of this clonotype. Its antigen is unidentified. This CDR3 comprises 16 residues. Germline V CDR1 and CDR2: LNHDA, SQIVND (reference sequence). Losses at the gene ends were 7 bases for V and 1 base for J; bases not matched to a gene: 7. This receptor was identified in a man aged 25-45 years who received the YFV17D yellow fever vaccine. The chain carries TRBV19 and TRBJ2-6, with TRBD1 matching over 7 bases. Sample: PBMCs, taken on the day of the yellow fever booster vaccination. CDR3: CASNRGQTSGANVLTF. The CDR3 bases are TGTGCCAGTAACAGGGGACAGACATCTGGGGCCAACGTCCTGACTTTC.